A selection of T cell receptor beta chains follows, all from one sample in a study of T cell responses to AZD1222 COVID-19 vaccine. Here immunoSEQ multiplex PCR was the method, and the copy in TCRdb shows in-frame clones only, minus some. The sample includes 150,000 to 200,000 clones, approximately 90% of them seen just once. Source: peripheral blood, taken on day 0 of AZD1222 vaccination. The origin of the receptors is an adult in good health. Each CDR3 is given with its conserved first and last residue. Each record gives: clone size, J gene, D gene, V gene, CDR3 protein, CDR3 DNA. D genes are given only for firm matches. Some rows mark clone size as missing; the rest say once, few, many or name a class of expanded clone.

clone size: .
J gene: TRBJ2-7
D gene: .
V gene: TRBV3-1/TRBV3-2
CDR3 protein: CASSPGSWGHARSSYEQYF
CDR3 DNA: TGTGCCAGCAGCCCGGGGTCTTGGGGGCACGCTCGGAGCTCCTACGAGCAGTACTTC

clone size: .
J gene: TRBJ2-2
D gene: .
V gene: TRBV6-6
CDR3 protein: CASTLQGAGELFF
CDR3 DNA: TGTGCCAGCACCCTACAGGGTGCCGGGGAGCTGTTTTTT

clone size: .
J gene: TRBJ2-3
D gene: .
V gene: TRBV14
CDR3 protein: CASSRQLSSTDTQYF
CDR3 DNA: TGTGCCAGCAGCCGACAGCTTAGTAGCACAGATACGCAGTATTTT

clone size: .
J gene: TRBJ1-5
D gene: .
V gene: TRBV28
CDR3 protein: CASSSDRQNGQPQHF
CDR3 DNA: TGTGCCAGCAGTTCGGATCGACAAAACGGGCAGCCCCAGCATTTT

clone size: .
J gene: TRBJ2-1
D gene: .
V gene: TRBV2
CDR3 protein: CASRLFNEQFF
CDR3 DNA: TGTGCCAGCAGACTATTCAATGAGCAGTTCTTC

clone size: .
J gene: TRBJ1-3
D gene: .
V gene: TRBV5-1
CDR3 protein: CASSLDSEVGNTIYF
CDR3 DNA: TGCGCCAGCAGCTTGGACTCAGAAGTAGGAAACACCATATATTTT

clone size: .
J gene: TRBJ1-5
D gene: .
V gene: TRBV11-2
CDR3 protein: CASSSRDGRPQHF
CDR3 DNA: TGTGCCAGCAGCTCGAGAGATGGGAGGCCCCAGCATTTT

clone size: .
J gene: TRBJ2-1
D gene: TRBD2
V gene: TRBV11-2
CDR3 protein: CASSLGDLSGDNEQFF
CDR3 DNA: TGTGCCAGCAGCTTAGGGGATCTTAGCGGGGACAATGAGCAGTTCTTC

clone size: .
J gene: TRBJ2-7
D gene: TRBD1
V gene: TRBV5-1
CDR3 protein: CASSYEGARGSEQYF
CDR3 DNA: TGCGCCAGCAGCTACGAGGGGGCCCGGGGCAGCGAGCAGTACTTC

clone size: once
J gene: TRBJ2-3
D gene: .
V gene: TRBV6-1
CDR3 protein: CASSENRDTQYF
CDR3 DNA: TGTGCCAGCAGTGAAAACCGAGATACGCAGTATTTT

clone size: .
J gene: TRBJ1-2
D gene: TRBD1
V gene: TRBV7-9
CDR3 protein: CASGDRAEDGYTF
CDR3 DNA: TGTGCCAGCGGTGACAGGGCTGAGGATGGCTACACCTTC

clone size: .
J gene: TRBJ2-1
D gene: TRBD2
V gene: TRBV6-5
CDR3 protein: CASTGEGLGKNEQFF
CDR3 DNA: TGTGCCAGCACGGGGGAGGGCCTCGGAAAGAATGAGCAGTTCTTC

clone size: .
J gene: TRBJ1-2
D gene: .
V gene: TRBV6-6
CDR3 protein: CASSRQISPTIYGYTF
CDR3 DNA: TGTGCCAGCAGTCGACAGATCAGCCCAACTATTTATGGCTACACCTTC

clone size: once
J gene: TRBJ2-3
D gene: .
V gene: TRBV30
CDR3 protein: CATGSSTDTQYF
CDR3 DNA: TGTGCGACGGGGTCTAGCACAGATACGCAGTATTTT

clone size: .
J gene: TRBJ2-3
D gene: .
V gene: TRBV19
CDR3 protein: CASTVSSITDTQYF
CDR3 DNA: TGTGCCAGTACCGTAAGCTCCATCACAGATACGCAGTATTTT

clone size: .
J gene: TRBJ1-4
D gene: .
V gene: TRBV4-2
CDR3 protein: CASSQASRSTNEKLFF
CDR3 DNA: TGTGCCAGCAGCCAGGCGTCTCGGAGTACTAATGAAAAACTGTTTTTT

clone size: .
J gene: TRBJ2-3
D gene: TRBD2
V gene: TRBV7-2
CDR3 protein: CASSPQTSGMLPDTQYF
CDR3 DNA: TGTGCCAGCAGCCCGCAGACTAGCGGGATGCTCCCAGATACGCAGTATTTT

clone size: .
J gene: TRBJ2-1
D gene: TRBD2
V gene: TRBV3-1/TRBV3-2
CDR3 protein: CASSQALAGVGEQFF
CDR3 DNA: TGTGCCAGCAGCCAAGCGCTAGCGGGAGTGGGAGAGCAGTTCTTC

clone size: .
J gene: TRBJ2-6
D gene: TRBD1
V gene: TRBV19
CDR3 protein: CASSTFGTVASGANVLTF
CDR3 DNA: TGTGCCAGTAGTACATTCGGGACAGTGGCCTCTGGGGCCAACGTCCTGACTTTC

clone size: .
J gene: TRBJ2-5
D gene: .
V gene: TRBV5-5
CDR3 protein: CASSRLAVRQETQYF
CDR3 DNA: TGTGCCAGCAGCAGGCTAGCCGTAAGACAAGAGACCCAGTACTTC

clone size: .
J gene: TRBJ1-5
D gene: TRBD1
V gene: TRBV19
CDR3 protein: CASSTQGSGQPQHF
CDR3 DNA: TGTGCCAGTAGTACACAGGGGAGCGGTCAGCCCCAGCATTTT

clone size: .
J gene: TRBJ1-4
D gene: .
V gene: TRBV5-1
CDR3 protein: CASSSSEDPATNEKLFF
CDR3 DNA: TGCGCCAGCAGCTCGTCCGAGGACCCCGCAACTAATGAAAAACTGTTTTTT